The present T cell receptor beta chain was sequenced within a study of T cells in Graves' hyperthyroidism and ophthalmopathy. Study summary: At the time of initial diagnosis and before any treatment, peripheral blood was collected.

RNA transcripts gave rise to amplified TCR beta CDR3 regions. HTBI primers were employed in a first-round RT-PCR of the TCR CDR3. TCRdb re-analysed the multiplex PCR reads in MiXCR, keeping a single row per CDR3 protein. The sample comprises around 370,000 distinct CDR3 sequences, roughly 18% of which are singletons, and 40% rests with the top ten. V lost 5 bases to trimming and J lost 3 bases, with 7 bases between them. Germline CDR1 and CDR2: LNHDA and SQIVND (reference sequence). The length of the CDR3 is 13 residues. This chain connects TRBV19 to TRBJ2-2; D not resolved. The sample was blood. This TCR came from a man aged 18 to 30 with Graves' ophthalmopathy. CDR3 sequence reads: CASSFGHTGELFF. CDR3 DNA: TGTGCCAGTAGTTTTGGTCACACCGGGGAGCTGTTTTTT.